The 27 T cell receptor beta chains reported below all come from one sample, sequenced in a study of T cell responses to AZD1222 COVID-19 vaccine. The data were produced by immunoSEQ multiplex PCR, yet TCRdb's version contains in-frame clones alone and is incomplete. The data show fewer than 110,000 clones, about 90% seen once. Source: peripheral blood, taken on day 0 of AZD1222 vaccination. The receptors shown here come from an adult in good health.

The chain recombines TRBV9 with TRBJ2-7; D remains ambiguous. CDR1 is SGDLS, CDR2 YYNGEE, per germline. The CDR3 is 13 amino acids. Trimming pared 2 bases from V and 2 bases from J, leaving 8 bases between. CDR3 sequence: CASSVTSPYEQYF. As DNA, the CDR3 is TGTGCCAGCAGCGTTACCTCCCCCTACGAGCAGTACTTC.

The V call is TRBV2, the J call TRBJ2-7; D is unclear. The CDR3 has 14 residues. Per the germline V gene, CDR1 is SNHLY and CDR2 is FYNNEI. Trimming stripped 7 bases from V and 3 bases from J, with 16 bases between. In nucleotides, the CDR3 is TGTGCCAGCAAGACGGACGGTGTTTACTACGAGCAGTACTTC. This codes for CASKTDGVYYEQYF. The full variable domain, in which reference TRBV2 and TRBJ2-7 provide the parts outside the CDR3, is EPEVTQTPSHQVTQMGQEVILRCVPISNHLYFYWYRQILGQKVEFLVSFYNNEISEKSEIFDDQFSVERPDGSNFTLKIRSTKLEDSAMYFCASKTDGVYYEQYFGPGTRLTVT.

The gene calls are TRBV6-2 or TRBV6-3 and TRBJ1-4; no firm D call. Germline CDR1 is MNHEY and CDR2 is SVGEGT. The V end lost 3 bases, the J end lost 7 bases, and 9 bases lay between the germline ends. This CDR3 spans 13 amino acids. CDR3 residues: CASSYNSGEKLFF. For the CDR3, the DNA is TGTGCCAGCAGTTATAACAGCGGTGAAAAACTGTTTTTT.

This clone was found once. The chain is built from TRBV24-1 and TRBJ1-5, with D maybe TRBD1 (6 bases). Trimming left V 0 bases short and J 8 bases short, with 13 bases between. Germline values: CDR1 KGHDR, CDR2 SFDVKD. The CDR3 spans 15 residues. The CDR3 DNA reads TGTGCCACCAGTGATTTGGAATTGACAGGCAAGCCCCAGCATTTT. Residues: CATSDLELTGKPQHF.

This chain uses TRBV27 with TRBJ2-1; D unclear. V shed 2 bases and J shed 4 bases, with 6 bases lying between them. CDR3 length: 13 residues. CDR1 is MNHEY and CDR2 is SMNVEV in the germline V gene (reference sequence). The DNA of the CDR3 is TGTGCCAGCAGTTTAGACAAGTACAATGAGCAGTTCTTC. It specifies CASSLDKYNEQFF.

The chain links TRBV3-1 (or the pseudogene TRBV3-2) to TRBJ2-7, with 7 bases aligning to TRBD1. Trimming took 4 bases from V and 6 from J; bases not matched to a gene: 9. Germline lookup yields CDR1 LGHDT and CDR2 YNNKEL (reference sequence). The CDR3 length is 14 residues. CDR3: CASSPQGPLGEQYF. The CDR3 DNA follows: TGTGCCAGCAGCCCACAGGGGCCGTTAGGCGAGCAGTACTTC.

The chain carries TRBV6-2 or TRBV6-3 and TRBJ1-1; D is unresolved. The V end lost 1 base, the J end lost 6 bases, and 6 bases lay between the germline ends. The CDR3 loop spans 12 amino acids. From germline, CDR1 is MNHEY and CDR2 SVGEGT. CDR3: CASSYLGAEAFF. The CDR3 DNA is TGTGCCAGCAGTTACTTGGGAGCTGAAGCTTTCTTT.

The chain combines TRBV28 with TRBJ1-6, with D perhaps matching TRBD1 (6 bases). V was cut by 6 bases and J by 8 bases, with 17 bases left in between. This CDR3 has 15 amino acids. Germline lookup yields CDR1 MDHEN and CDR2 SYDVKM. CDR3 DNA: TGTGCCAGCAGGGGGGGATTCGCAGGGGATTCACCCCTCCACTTT. Its translation is CASRGGFAGDSPLHF.

The chain uses TRBV6-5 and TRBJ1-1; no clear D gene. The V end lost 2 bases, the J end lost 2 bases, and 6 bases lay between the germline ends. This CDR3 region has 13 residues. CDR1 and CDR2 (germline): MNHEY, SVGAGI. CDR3 sequence reads: CASSYVDNTEAFF. DNA for the CDR3: TGTGCCAGCAGTTACGTGGATAACACTGAAGCTTTCTTT.

The sample holds a few counts of this clone. The rearrangement joins TRBV27 to TRBJ1-1; 9 bases map to TRBD1. CDR3 length: 15 residues. V lost 3 bases and J lost 10; bases outside the gene matches: 12. The germline V gene has CDR1 MNHEY and CDR2 SMNVEV (reference sequence). The CDR3 bases are TGTGCCAGCAGTTTCATTGGACAGGGGAGGAACGGAGCTTTCTTT. Translating gives CASSFIGQGRNGAFF.

The rearrangement joins TRBV12-3 or TRBV12-4 to TRBJ2-7; D unclear. The CDR3 is made up of 12 amino acids. V was clipped by 5 bases and J by 2 bases, with 7 bases between them. The CDR3: CASSPAPYEQYF. The CDR3 DNA follows: TGTGCCAGCAGTCCTGCCCCCTACGAGCAGTACTTC.

The V call is TRBV6-5, the J call TRBJ2-3; D is uncertain. This CDR3 comprises 15 residues. Trimming took 4 bases from V and 4 from J, leaving 15 bases between them. From germline, CDR1 is MNHEY and CDR2 SVGAGI. As DNA, the CDR3 is TGTGCCAGCAGTTGGAGCCCTGATGGTCCAGATACGCAGTATTTT. Translation gives CASSWSPDGPDTQYF.

The gene calls are TRBV5-1 and TRBJ2-1; D is possibly TRBD2 (7 bases). CDR1 SGHRS and CDR2 YFSETQ come from the germline V gene. The CDR3 contains 15 residues. V was cut by 7 bases and J by 7 bases, with 21 bases left in between. The CDR3 spells CASLRTLQGLNEQFF. The CDR3 nucleotides read TGCGCCAGCCTACGGACGCTACAGGGACTAAATGAGCAGTTCTTC. The whole variable domain, remainder taken from reference TRBV5-1 and TRBJ2-1, is KAGVTQTPRYLIKTRGQQVTLSCSPISGHRSVSWYQQTPGQGLQFLFEYFSETQRNKGNFPGRFSGRQFSNSRSEMNVSTLELGDSALYLCASLRTLQGLNEQFFGPGTRLTVL.

This rearrangement joins TRBV19 to TRBJ1-2; no clear D. The ends were cut back, 6 bases at V and 8 bases at J, with 16 bases in the middle. The CDR3 spans 13 residues. CDR1 and CDR2 from the germline V gene are LNHDA and SQIVND (reference sequence). The CDR3 nucleotides read TGTGCCAGTAGCTCCTGGGGAATGTTAGGCTACACCTTC. As protein: CASSSWGMLGYTF.

The J gene is TRBJ2-2, the V gene TRBV6-2 or TRBV6-3; D is unclear. The length of the CDR3 is 13 residues. Between the trimmed V and J ends, which lost 7 bases and 4 bases, there was a span of 10 bases. Looked up from germline, CDR1 is MNHEY and CDR2 is SVGEGT. The CDR3 reads CASIPLGTGELFF. CDR3 nucleotide sequence: TGTGCCAGCATCCCTTTGGGCACCGGGGAGCTGTTTTTT.

The rearrangement links TRBV3-1 (or the pseudogene TRBV3-2) to TRBJ2-3; 12 bases match TRBD2. Germline V gene data show CDR1 as LGHDT and CDR2 as YNNKEL (reference sequence). The CDR3 is 17 amino acids. The J segment lost 7 bases and the V segment lost 0 bases, leaving 8 bases of the junction unmatched. Here the CDR3 reads CASSQDRLAGGLNTQYF. The CDR3 DNA is TGTGCCAGCAGCCAAGATCGCCTAGCGGGGGGGCTAAATACGCAGTATTTT.

The chain uses TRBV5-1 and TRBJ1-4; D is possibly TRBD1 (5 bases). The germline V and J ends were trimmed by 4 bases and 0 bases, with 10 bases remaining between them. Germline CDR1 is SGHRS and CDR2 is YFSETQ. The CDR3 is made up of 15 amino acids. The CDR3 region has the DNA TGCGCCAGCAGCCAGATGGGGGCAACTAATGAAAAACTGTTTTTT. Translating gives CASSQMGATNEKLFF. Looking up the rest from reference TRBV5-1 and TRBJ1-4 gives the full variable domain: KAGVTQTPRYLIKTRGQQVTLSCSPISGHRSVSWYQQTPGQGLQFLFEYFSETQRNKGNFPGRFSGRQFSNSRSEMNVSTLELGDSALYLCASSQMGATNEKLFFGSGTQLSVL.

V and J are TRBV27 and TRBJ2-3; 11 bases are a match to TRBD2. Germline values: CDR1 MNHEY, CDR2 SMNVEV (reference sequence). CDR3 length: 18 residues. V shed 2 bases, J shed 5 bases, and the junction held 12 bases outside the gene matches. The CDR3 loop is CASSLARLAGRRGDTQYF. The CDR3 region has the DNA TGTGCCAGCAGTTTAGCAAGACTAGCGGGGAGAAGAGGAGATACGCAGTATTTT.

J is TRBJ2-7 and V is TRBV3-1 (or the pseudogene TRBV3-2); the match to TRBD1 covers 7 bases. J gave up 2 bases and V 0 bases, and 10 bases lay outside the gene matches. CDR1 is LGHDT and CDR2 is YNNKEL in the germline V gene (reference sequence). The CDR3 is made up of 17 amino acids. The DNA for the CDR3 is TGTGCCAGCAGCCAAGATCGAGGGACAGTCTTCCCCTACGAGCAGTACTTC. Amino acid sequence: CASSQDRGTVFPYEQYF.

This chain uses TRBV3-1 (or the pseudogene TRBV3-2) with TRBJ2-3, with D unclear. CDR3 size: 14 residues. Germline CDR1 reads LGHDT; CDR2 reads YNNKEL (reference sequence). V was cut by 5 bases and J by 0 bases, with 9 bases left in between. CDR3 amino acids: CASSIMASTDTQYF. CDR3 nucleotide sequence: TGTGCCAGCAGCATCATGGCTAGCACAGATACGCAGTATTTT.

The genes are TRBV6-2 or TRBV6-3 and TRBJ2-2; D may be TRBD1 (5 bases). The germline V and J ends were trimmed by 5 bases and 4 bases, with 11 bases remaining between them. The CDR3 is made up of 14 amino acids. Germline V CDR1 and CDR2: MNHEY, SVGEGT. The CDR3, as DNA: TGTGCCAGCAGTCTACCAGGGCGCACCGGGGAGCTGTTTTTT. Its protein product is CASSLPGRTGELFF.

This chain joins TRBV27 and TRBJ1-6; 9 bases align to TRBD1. The CDR3 length is 17 residues. J lost 10 bases, V lost 2 bases, and 12 bases had no gene match. The germline V gene encodes CDR1 MNHEY and CDR2 SMNVEV (reference sequence). CDR3 protein: CASSLKGPGQGLSPLHF. The DNA of the CDR3 is TGTGCCAGCAGTTTAAAGGGACCGGGACAGGGTTTATCACCCCTCCACTTT.

The chain recombines TRBV5-1 with TRBJ1-1, with D hard to call. The germline gives CDR1 SGHRS, CDR2 YFSETQ. The CDR3 contains 14 residues. The V end was cut by 4 bases, the J end by 4 bases, with 14 bases between. The CDR3 DNA follows: TGCGCCAGCAGCGAAACTGGAAGAGCCACTGAAGCTTTCTTT. As protein: CASSETGRATEAFF.

The CDR3 DNA reads as TGTGCCAGCAGCCAAGACACCCGGGCCTCACAAGAGACCCAGTACTTC. This encodes CASSQDTRASQETQYF. The chain uses TRBV3-1 (or the pseudogene TRBV3-2) and TRBJ2-5; no clear D gene. The CDR3 is 16 residues long. V gave up 0 bases and J gave up 2 bases, with 13 bases separating them. Per germline, CDR1 LGHDT and CDR2 YNNKEL (reference sequence).

The genes are TRBV30 and TRBJ2-3; unclear D gene. Trimming took off 1 base at V and 6 bases at J, with 5 bases between the two ends. Germline loops: CDR1 GTSNPN, CDR2 SVGIG (reference sequence). This CDR3 spans 11 amino acids. The CDR3 spells CAWSAADTQYF. CDR3 sequence (DNA): TGTGCCTGGAGTGCGGCGGATACGCAGTATTTT.

The chain recombines TRBV28 with TRBJ1-3; 7 positions match TRBD1. J was trimmed by 2 bases and V by 4 bases; bases with no gene match: 5. Germline V gene lookup returns CDR1 MDHEN and CDR2 SYDVKM. The CDR3 is made up of 15 amino acids. CDR3 DNA sequence: TGTGCCAGCAGTTCCCCAGGGGGAACTGGAAACACCATATATTTT. This gives the protein CASSSPGGTGNTIYF.

The chain recombines TRBV10-3 with TRBJ2-1; 12 positions agree with TRBD2. Germline values: CDR1 ENHRY, CDR2 SYGVKD. The CDR3 runs to 17 residues. J gave up 0 bases and V 8 bases, and 8 bases lay outside the gene matches. The CDR3 DNA is TGTGCCATCGTTCCTAGCGGGGGGGCGAGCTCCTACAATGAGCAGTTCTTC. This codes for CAIVPSGGASSYNEQFF.